This TCR beta chain emerged from a study of spatial heterogeneity in lung cancer (dated by TCRdb to the late 2010s). Some background on the complete study: More beta-chain than alpha-chain transcripts were consistently detected, likely reflecting higher beta-chain transcript abundance. In tumor regions, TCR transcript counts showed a strong correlation with a T cell transcriptional module score from matched bulk RNA-seq. In the raw uncorrected reads, each unique combination of TCR and UMI appeared on average more than ten times. TCR alpha and beta repertoires were quantitatively compared across multiple tumor regions, matched nontumor lung and blood in non-small cell lung cancer. TCR repertoire features were related to nonsynonymous mutation counts determined by whole-exome sequencing of tumor tissue. Both alpha and beta chains were TCR-sequenced in fewer than 250 tumor regions, under 70 matched nontumor lung samples and more than 50 PBMC samples obtained at surgery. General conclusions and limits of the study: The tumor nonsynonymous mutation count correlated with the number of expanded intratumoral alpha and beta TCRs. TCR-seq was estimated to cover only roughly 6.8% of tumor T cells for alpha chains and roughly 12% for beta chains. Counts of ubiquitous and regional expanded TCRs correlated with counts of ubiquitous and regional nonsynonymous mutations, respectively. Confirming at a functional level the hypothesis that regional TCRs recognize regional mutations was considered to require additional single-cell paired TCR alpha and beta sequencing.

V lost 0 bases and J lost 1 base; the stretch between them is 13 bases long. Including the terminal cysteine and phenylalanine, the CDR3 comprises 17 residues. The sequence is cut down to CDR3 DNA, 51 bases in frame from base 1. The germline V gene (reference sequence) yields MNHEY for CDR1 and SMNVEV for CDR2. The sample's time point, from its label and the paper: sample taken at primary tumor resection. Samples were obtained from approximately 77 patients with early-stage, untreated non-small cell lung cancer from the lung TRACERx cohort. TCR sequencing used whole RNA extracted from tumor and nontumor lung tissue, or from cryopreserved PBMC samples, without cell sorting. Only patients for whom sufficient RNA was available from at least two tumor regions were selected for TCR sequencing. Before selection, tumor and adjacent nontumor lung specimens were reviewed by a lung pathologist. Remarks on this clonotype: Its binding antigen is unknown. The input lacks base qualities; no much larger clone sits a single base away.

Library preparation used 5' RACE. TCRdb shows the sequencer as NextSeq 500. The TCR library protocol attached a unique molecular identifier to each TCR cDNA molecule to allow correction of PCR and sequencing errors. In the original analysis: TCR identification, UMI-based error correction and CDR3 extraction were performed with Decombinator tools. TCRs above a frequency of 2 per 1,000, corresponding to the top 1% of the tumor frequency distribution, were defined as expanded. Expanded tumor TCRs statistically deemed absent (corrected P<0.05) from at least one tumor region were classed as regional, and all other expanded tumor TCRs were classed as ubiquitous. Renyi diversity was computed with the R vegan package after each repertoire had been subsampled 100 times to 5,000 TCRs. CDR3 similarity networks were built from amino acid triplet string-kernel similarity, with CDR3s being connected when pairwise similarity was above 0.82. TCRdb passed the public sequencing reads through fastp at Q25 and MiXCR, retaining productive beta sequences. Rows merge per CDR3 protein into single entries with the most common DNA and genes. TCRdb's processing, not the study's, gives the V and J calls here. Across this sample there are 7,000 to 8,500 distinct CDR3 sequences, with 10% to 15% seen only once. Of the sample, approximately 11% is held by the ten largest clones.

The rearrangement joined TRBV27 to TRBJ1-5, with the D gene uncertain. Sequenced material: lung tumor tissue, taken at surgery. This sequence originates from a male donor with early-stage non-small cell lung cancer. The CDR3: CASSLSRGPLSNQPQHF. The DNA reads TGTGCCAGCAGTTTATCGCGAGGGCCCCTGAGCAATCAGCCCCAGCATTTT.